The T cell receptor (beta chain) under discussion was sequenced for a study of beta chain features in type 1 diabetes (dated by TCRdb to the late 2010s). With regard to the full study: Mean age, gender distribution, total cell number and subset yield did not differ between patients and healthy donors. A total of 100 million to 110 million sorted cells were examined across all samples, and a strong correlation was observed between cell number per subset and RNA yield. The study compared the TCRB repertoires of sorted circulating CD4+ T cell subsets in recently diagnosed type 1 diabetes patients with those in matched healthy donors. Regulatory and stem cell-like memory subsets were obtained from only 8 patients and about 8 healthy donors, while naive and central memory subsets were obtained from all 28 donors.

The entire isolated RNA was reverse transcribed using the High Capacity cDNA Reverse Transcription Kit, and thus expressed TCRB transcripts were sequenced. Naive, central memory and regulatory T cell samples underwent deep immunoSEQ sequencing, averaging about 3.57 million total reads per sample. Sorted cells were lysed in RLT buffer, and RNA was extracted using DNase-treated RNeasy Micro or Mini kits according to cell number. Each cell subset was processed separately to prevent cross-contamination, with patient and healthy donor samples processed together. The immunoSEQ multiplex PCR was used to amplify TCRB sequences from cDNA, yielding 87-bp fragments that span the CDR3 region. Amplicons were sequenced on the Illumina HiSeq platform. The paper's processing steps were these. PCR bias was corrected computationally using synthetic template baselines, and reads within Hamming distance 2 were collapsed, with unmergeable singletons discarded. Reads were aligned to IMGT to assign V, D and J genes, CDR3 length, and insertions or deletions at six rearrangement sites. Clonotype counts were normalized to sorted cell number within each subset before computing true diversity and Gini coefficients with the tcR R package. Repertoire sharing was quantified using the overlap coefficient calculated on TCRB nucleotide sequences. As a proxy for the pre-selection repertoire, out-of-frame TCRB sequences from naive cells were analyzed. TCRdb stores this immuneACCESS table with in-frame sequences only. Part of the clones is absent; in the studies checked, under half of the shortfall reflects unresolved V genes, and no reason is known for the rest. That table furnishes V, J and clone size, whereas the DNA furnished D and trimming. Recorded for this sample are around 400,000 clones; approximately 16% of them occurred a single time. The ten top clones hold 0.019% of the sample.

The study at large found these results: Fewer insertions and more nucleotide deletions at VDJ recombination sites were observed in patients with type 1 diabetes, implying thymic rearrangement abnormalities. Because cDNA was sequenced instead of genomic DNA, activated cells with high expression could be over-represented, although the groups did not differ in activation or CD3 levels. Because small numbers of individuals were included in the HLA sub-analyses, any influence of HLA type on TCRB rearrangement was left unresolved. Type 1 diabetes patients showed a moderate but significant shortening of TCRB CDR3 length in all four CD4+ subsets. Naive, central memory and regulatory TCRB repertoires appeared more similar among patients than among healthy donors. PCR may preferentially amplify shorter templates, but because patient and control samples were amplified and corrected together, any resulting skew would affect both groups equally.

Per the germline V gene (reference sequence), GTSNPN is the CDR1 and SVGIG is the CDR2. From the cysteine through the phenylalanine, the CDR3 covers 15 amino acids. Kept here is only the CDR3 DNA, which spans 45 bases and is read in frame from base 1. The junction shows trimming of 3 bases on V and 5 bases on J, plus 17 bases between the germline ends. A single peripheral blood draw of around 0.11 L on average was collected from each donor into heparinised tubes. Using a panel that included CD45RO, CCR7, CD25, CD127, CD95 and CD27, naive, central memory, regulatory and stem cell-like memory CD4+ T cells were sorted on a BD FACSAria II. Purity was above 95% for every sorted population. Right away, PBMCs were isolated by Lymphoprep density gradient centrifugation and were stained directly, with no culture step. To minimize batch effects, samples were stained and sorted in pairs, one healthy donor with one patient per experiment.

This clone was counted a few times. Its specific antigen is unknown. The record has no base qualities; no much larger clone is one base away. This chain is built from TRBV30 and TRBJ1-5; the D gene is perhaps TRBD1, on 5 matching bases. The receptor comes from a woman under 30 in good health. The material sequenced was naive CD4+ T cells from blood. This sample's cell subset or site label indicates: true naive CD4+ T cells. The CDR3 sequence is CAWRSGNAGDQPQHF. The DNA sequence reads TGTGCCTGGAGATCCGGGAACGCGGGGGATCAGCCCCAGCATTTT. When the CDR3 is completed using the reference TRBV30 and TRBJ1-5 genes on either side, the full variable domain is SQTIHQWPATLVQPVGSPLSLECTVEGTSNPNLYWYRQAAGRGLQLLFYSVGIGQISSEVPQNLSASRPQDRQFILSSKKLLLSDSGFYLCAWRSGNAGDQPQHFGDGTRLSIL.